What follows is one T cell receptor beta chain and its context. Data came from immunoSEQ multiplex PCR; TCRdb stores just in-frame clones and leaves some out. The sample includes about 2.4 million clones, roughly 93% of them seen just once. The CDR3 length is 17 residues. The V gene lost 5 bases and the J gene lost 0 bases, with 17 bases spanning the gap. Germline CDR1 is MDHEN and CDR2 is SYDVKM. The sample comes from a study of shared clonotypes between healthy human individuals. The TCR originated in a man aged 18 to 30 in good health. Some clones in this sample may be carry-over from other donors' samples. The chain links TRBV28 to TRBJ1-5; D may be TRBD1 (6 bases). The specimen sequenced was naive CD4+ T cells from PBMCs. The subset was: CD45RA+ positively selected. The DNA of the CDR3 is TGTGCCAGCAGTCTCATGCAGGGGATTTATAGCAATCAGCCCCAGCATTTT. Protein: CASSLMQGIYSNQPQHF.